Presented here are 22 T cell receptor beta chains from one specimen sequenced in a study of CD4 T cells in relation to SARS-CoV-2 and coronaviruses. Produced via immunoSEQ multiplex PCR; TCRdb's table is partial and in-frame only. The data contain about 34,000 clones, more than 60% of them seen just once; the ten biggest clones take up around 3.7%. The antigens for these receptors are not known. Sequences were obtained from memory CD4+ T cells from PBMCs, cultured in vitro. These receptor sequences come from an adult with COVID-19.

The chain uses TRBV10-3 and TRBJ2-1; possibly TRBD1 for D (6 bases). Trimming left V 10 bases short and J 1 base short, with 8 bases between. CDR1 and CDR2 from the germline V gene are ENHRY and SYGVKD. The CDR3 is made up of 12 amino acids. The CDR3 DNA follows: TGTGCCACCGGACAGTCCTACAATGAGCAGTTCTTC. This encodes CATGQSYNEQFF.

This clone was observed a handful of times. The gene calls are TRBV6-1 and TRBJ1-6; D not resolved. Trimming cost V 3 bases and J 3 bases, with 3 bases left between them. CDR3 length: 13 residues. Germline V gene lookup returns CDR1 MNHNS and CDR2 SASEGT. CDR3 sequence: CASSDSYNSPLHF. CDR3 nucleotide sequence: TGTGCCAGCAGTGACAGCTATAATTCACCCCTCCACTTT.

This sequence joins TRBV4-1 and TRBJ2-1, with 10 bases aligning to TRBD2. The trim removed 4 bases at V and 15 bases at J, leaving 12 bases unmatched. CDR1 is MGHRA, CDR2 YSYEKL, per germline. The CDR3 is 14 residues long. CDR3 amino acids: CASSPLAGALSRFF. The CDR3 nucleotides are TGCGCCAGCAGCCCGCTAGCGGGAGCTTTGAGTCGGTTCTTC.

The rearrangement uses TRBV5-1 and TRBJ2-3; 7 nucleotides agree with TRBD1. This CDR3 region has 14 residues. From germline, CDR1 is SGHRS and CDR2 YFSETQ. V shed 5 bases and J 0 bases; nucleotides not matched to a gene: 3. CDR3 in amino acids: CASRPGQSTDTQYF. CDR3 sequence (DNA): TGCGCCAGCAGACCGGGACAGAGCACAGATACGCAGTATTTT.

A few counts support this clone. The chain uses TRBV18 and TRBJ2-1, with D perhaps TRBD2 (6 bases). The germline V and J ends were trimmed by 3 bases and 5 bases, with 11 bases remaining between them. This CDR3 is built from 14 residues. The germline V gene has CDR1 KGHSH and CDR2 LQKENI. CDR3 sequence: CASSPFAGNNEQFF. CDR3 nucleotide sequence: TGTGCCAGCTCACCCTTTGCGGGAAACAATGAGCAGTTCTTC.

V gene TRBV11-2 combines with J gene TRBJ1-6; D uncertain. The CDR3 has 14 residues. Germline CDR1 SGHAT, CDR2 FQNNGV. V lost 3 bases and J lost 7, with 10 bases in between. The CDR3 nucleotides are TGTGCCAGCAGCTTTACACAGCGAAATTCACCCCTCCACTTT. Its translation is CASSFTQRNSPLHF.

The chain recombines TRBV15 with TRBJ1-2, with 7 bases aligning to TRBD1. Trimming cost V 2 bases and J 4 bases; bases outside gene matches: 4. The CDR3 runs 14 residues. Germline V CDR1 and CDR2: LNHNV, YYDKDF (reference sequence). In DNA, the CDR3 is TGTGCCACCAGCAGATCACAGGGGTCCTATGGCTACACCTTC. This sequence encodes CATSRSQGSYGYTF.

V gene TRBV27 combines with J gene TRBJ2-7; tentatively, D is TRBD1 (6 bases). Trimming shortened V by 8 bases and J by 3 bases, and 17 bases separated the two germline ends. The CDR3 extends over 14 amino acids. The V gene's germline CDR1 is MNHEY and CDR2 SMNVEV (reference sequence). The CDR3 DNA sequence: TGTGCCAGCCAAAGAATGGACAGCCACTACGAGCAGTACTTC. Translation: CASQRMDSHYEQYF.

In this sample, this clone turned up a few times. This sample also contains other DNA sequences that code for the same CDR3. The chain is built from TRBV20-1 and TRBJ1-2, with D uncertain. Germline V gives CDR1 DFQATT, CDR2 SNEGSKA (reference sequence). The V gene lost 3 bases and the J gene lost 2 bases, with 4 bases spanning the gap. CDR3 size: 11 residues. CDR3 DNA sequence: TGCAGTGCTAGCCCGAACTATGGCTACACCTTC. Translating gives CSASPNYGYTF.

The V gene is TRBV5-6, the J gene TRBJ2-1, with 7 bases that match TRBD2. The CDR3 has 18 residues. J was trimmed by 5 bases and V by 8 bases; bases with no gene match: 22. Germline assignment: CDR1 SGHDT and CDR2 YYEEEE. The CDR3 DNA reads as TGTGCCAGTCTGAGCTTAGGTTTTGGCGGGAGCACCGACAATGAGCAGTTCTTC. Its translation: CASLSLGFGGSTDNEQFF.

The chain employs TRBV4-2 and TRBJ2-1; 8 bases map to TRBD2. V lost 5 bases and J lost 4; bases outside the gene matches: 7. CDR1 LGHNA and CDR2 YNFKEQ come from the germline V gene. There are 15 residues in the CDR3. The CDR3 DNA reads TGTGCCAGCAGCGGGAGCGGGAGTGGTTACAATGAGCAGTTCTTC. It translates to CASSGSGSGYNEQFF.

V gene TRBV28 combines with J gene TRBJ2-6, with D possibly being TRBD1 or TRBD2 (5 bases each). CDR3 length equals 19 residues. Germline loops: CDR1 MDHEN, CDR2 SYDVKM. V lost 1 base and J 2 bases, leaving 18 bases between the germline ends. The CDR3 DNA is TGTGCCAGCAGTTTATCTGTCGGGGCCCGTTCCGCTGGGGCCAACGTCCTGACTTTC. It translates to CASSLSVGARSAGANVLTF.

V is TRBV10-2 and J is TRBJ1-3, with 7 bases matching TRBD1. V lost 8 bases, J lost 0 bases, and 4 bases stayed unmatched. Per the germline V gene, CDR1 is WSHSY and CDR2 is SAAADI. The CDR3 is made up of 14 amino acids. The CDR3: CASQTGLSGNTIYF. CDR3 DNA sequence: TGCGCCAGCCAGACAGGGCTCTCTGGAAACACCATATATTTT.

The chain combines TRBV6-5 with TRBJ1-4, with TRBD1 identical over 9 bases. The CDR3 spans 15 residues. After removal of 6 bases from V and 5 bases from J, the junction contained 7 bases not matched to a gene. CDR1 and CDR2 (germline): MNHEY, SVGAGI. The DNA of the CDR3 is TGTGCCAGCAGACCCTCCGGGACAGGGAATGAAAAACTGTTTTTT. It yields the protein CASRPSGTGNEKLFF.

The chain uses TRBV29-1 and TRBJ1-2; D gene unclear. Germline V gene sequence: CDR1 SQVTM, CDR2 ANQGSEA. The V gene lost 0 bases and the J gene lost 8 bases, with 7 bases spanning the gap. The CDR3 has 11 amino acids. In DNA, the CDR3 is TGCAGCGTTGAAGACGGGATAGGCTACACCTTC. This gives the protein CSVEDGIGYTF.

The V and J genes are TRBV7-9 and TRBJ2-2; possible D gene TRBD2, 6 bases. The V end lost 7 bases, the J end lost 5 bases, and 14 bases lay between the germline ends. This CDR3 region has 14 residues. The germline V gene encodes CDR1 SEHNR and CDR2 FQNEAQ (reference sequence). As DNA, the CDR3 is TGTGCCAGCACCGGGACTTTTCGAACCGGGGAGCTGTTTTTT. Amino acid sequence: CASTGTFRTGELFF.

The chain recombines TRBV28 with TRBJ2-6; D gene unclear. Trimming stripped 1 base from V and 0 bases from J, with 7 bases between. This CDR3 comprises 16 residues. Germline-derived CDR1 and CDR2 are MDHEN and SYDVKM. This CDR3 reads CASSLSTGSGANVLTF. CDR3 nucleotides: TGTGCCAGCAGTTTATCTACTGGCTCTGGGGCCAACGTCCTGACTTTC.

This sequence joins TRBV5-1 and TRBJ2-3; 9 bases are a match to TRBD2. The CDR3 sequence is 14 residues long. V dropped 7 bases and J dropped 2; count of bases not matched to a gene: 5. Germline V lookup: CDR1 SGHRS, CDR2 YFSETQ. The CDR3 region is CASGSSGITDTQYF. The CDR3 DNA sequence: TGCGCCAGCGGTTCTAGCGGGATCACAGATACGCAGTATTTT. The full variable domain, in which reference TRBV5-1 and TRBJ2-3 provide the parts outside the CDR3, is KAGVTQTPRYLIKTRGQQVTLSCSPISGHRSVSWYQQTPGQGLQFLFEYFSETQRNKGNFPGRFSGRQFSNSRSEMNVSTLELGDSALYLCASGSSGITDTQYFGPGTRLTVL.

As DNA, the CDR3 is TGTGCCAGCAGTTTACCTGGGGCGGGATCCAAAAACATTCAGTACTTC. Translated, it gives CASSLPGAGSKNIQYF. V and J are TRBV28 and TRBJ2-4; maybe TRBD2 (6 bases). The germline gives CDR1 MDHEN, CDR2 SYDVKM. The length of the CDR3 is 16 residues. V lost 2 bases to trimming and J lost 2 bases, with 13 bases between them. The full variable domain, with the rest looked up from reference TRBV28 and TRBJ2-4, is DVKVTQSSRYLVKRTGEKVFLECVQDMDHENMFWYRQDPGLGLRLIYFSYDVKMKEKGDIPEGYSVSREKKERFSLILESASTNQTSMYLCASSLPGAGSKNIQYFGAGTRLSVL.

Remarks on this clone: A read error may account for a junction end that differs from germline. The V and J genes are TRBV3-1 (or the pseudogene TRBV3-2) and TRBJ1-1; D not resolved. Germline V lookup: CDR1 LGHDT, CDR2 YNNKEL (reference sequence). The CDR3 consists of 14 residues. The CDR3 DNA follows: TGTGCCAGCACCCAAGGCAGAGCGGACACTGAAGCTTTCTTT. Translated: CASTQGRADTEAFF.

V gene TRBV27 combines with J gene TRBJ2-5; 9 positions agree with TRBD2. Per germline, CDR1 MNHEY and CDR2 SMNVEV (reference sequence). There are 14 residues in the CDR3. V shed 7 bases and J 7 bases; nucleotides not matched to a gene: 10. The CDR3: CASNSAGGRGTQYF. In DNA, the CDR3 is TGTGCCAGCAACTCCGCGGGGGGGAGGGGGACCCAGTACTTC.

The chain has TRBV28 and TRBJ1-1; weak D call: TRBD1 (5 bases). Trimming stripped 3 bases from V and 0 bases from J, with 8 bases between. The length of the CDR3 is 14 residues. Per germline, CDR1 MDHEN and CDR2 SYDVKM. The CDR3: CASSLTALNTEAFF. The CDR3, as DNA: TGTGCCAGCAGTTTGACAGCGCTGAACACTGAAGCTTTCTTT.